The clone carrying this T cell receptor (beta chain) has just a few counts. What it binds is not known. Addition of a universal primer site occurred through template switching, and cDNA carried unique molecular identifiers. One entry per CDR3 protein, called by TCRdb with MiXCR from the 5' RACE reads. The table records approximately 600,000 distinct CDR3 sequences, 7.1% of them present only once. The sample originates from a study of identical twins. Overall study findings and caveats: Insertions ran lower in abundant cord blood beta clonotypes, though not in memory repertoires.

The CDR3 has 18 amino acids. V gave up 0 bases and J gave up 0 bases, with 15 bases separating them. Germline CDR1 SGHVS, CDR2 FQNEAQ. Separately, the same data were catalogued under a study of yellow fever vaccine responses in identical twins.

Sample: PBMCs. The TCR originated in a young woman in good health. This chain uses TRBV7-8 with TRBJ2-1; a weak D match, TRBD2 (6 bases). The CDR3 region has the DNA TGTGCCAGCAGCTTAGCTAGCGGTATAGGCAGCTCCTACAATGAGCAGTTCTTC. Translated, it gives CASSLASGIGSSYNEQFF.